This TCR beta chain stems from a study of beta chain features in type 1 diabetes. The study reverse transcribed the entire isolated RNA, so it sequenced expressed TCRB transcripts. Generated by immunoSEQ multiplex PCR, the TCRdb table keeps only in-frame clones and is missing some. The sample yields 300,000 to 400,000 clones, roughly an eighth seen once. The CDR3 loop spans 16 amino acids. V was pared by 4 bases and J by 2 bases, with 4 bases of the junction left unmatched. CDR1 SGHRS and CDR2 YFSETQ come from the germline V gene. This rearrangement joins TRBV5-1 to TRBJ2-5, with 14 bases matching TRBD2. Specimen: naive CD4+ T cells from blood. This receptor was taken from a man aged 18 to 30 in good health. The CDR3 DNA follows: TGCGCCAGCAGCCCCGGGACTAGCGGGGGTCAAGAGACCCAGTACTTC. It yields the protein CASSPGTSGGQETQYF.